This TCR beta chain was sequenced for a study of OX40 agonist ivuxolimab in advanced cancers. Study information: In this cohort, patients received ivuxolimab, an agonistic anti-OX40 (CD134) antibody. Hepatocellular carcinoma, melanoma, renal cell or head and neck cancer was diagnosed in the dose-escalation patients. Findings and limits, study-wide: Expanded clones were, on average, more numerous among CD8+ T cells than CD4+.

The CDR3 is 14 residues long. V shed 4 bases and J shed 7 bases, with 17 bases lying between them. The V gene's germline CDR1 is LNHDA and CDR2 SQIVND (reference sequence). Concerning this clone itself: Its antigen is still unknown.

Sequencing used immunoSEQ multiplex PCR; TCRdb keeps in-frame clones, though not all of them. Here the sample spans tens of thousands of clones, 90% to 95% being singletons. The source of this sequence is an adult with an advanced solid tumor such as melanoma, head and neck, liver or kidney cancer. The gene calls are TRBV19 and TRBJ2-7; D may be TRBD1 or TRBD2 (5 bases each). The sample here was CD4+ or CD8+ T cells sorted from blood, taken in a trial of the OX40 agonist ivuxolimab. Here the CDR3 DNA reads TGTGCCAGTAGTACAGGTTCAGCTGGGGGAGAGCAGTACTTC. As protein: CASSTGSAGGEQYF.